Presented here are 29 T cell receptor beta chains from one specimen sequenced in a study of cytomegalovirus exposure and HLA in healthy donors. The PCR contained 60 Vbeta and 13 Jbeta primers. Sequencing used immunoSEQ multiplex PCR; TCRdb keeps in-frame clones, though not all of them. Of about 140,000 clones listed, roughly a tenth are singletons. The sample was PBMCs. All receptors derive from a male donor in good health and CMV-seronegative.

This clone was observed a few times. The CDR3 DNA reads as TGTGCCAGCAGCTTAACCGGTGCCTATGGCTACACCTTC. Translating it yields CASSLTGAYGYTF. The chain uses TRBV7-2 and TRBJ1-2; no clear D. The CDR3 length is 13 residues. V was shortened by 2 bases and J by 4 bases, with 8 bases between the two germline ends. Per germline, CDR1 SGHTA and CDR2 FQGNSA.

This clone was seen more than once but under ten times. V gene TRBV19 combines with J gene TRBJ1-3; TRBD1 matches 7 bases. Unmatched junction bases numbered 8, after V lost 4 bases and J lost 5 bases. CDR1 is LNHDA, CDR2 SQIVND, per germline (reference sequence). The CDR3 loop spans 15 amino acids. The CDR3 DNA follows: TGTGCCAGTAGTACCGGGACAGACAGAAGAAACACCATATATTTT. Translation: CASSTGTDRRNTIYF. Supplemented by reference TRBV19 and TRBJ1-3, the full variable domain reads DGGITQSPKYLFRKEGQNVTLSCEQNLNHDAMYWYRQDPGQGLRLIYYSQIVNDFQKGDIAEGYSVSREKKESFPLTVTSAQKNPTAFYLCASSTGTDRRNTIYFGEGSWLTVV.

The chain uses TRBV4-3 and TRBJ1-1; D not certain. V lost 2 bases and J lost 0, with 22 bases in between. The CDR3 has 19 residues. Per the germline V gene, CDR1 is LGHNA and CDR2 is YSLEER. CDR3 sequence: CASSQKPRGPEGMNTEAFF. The CDR3 DNA reads as TGCGCCAGCAGCCAAAAACCACGTGGCCCCGAGGGCATGAACACTGAAGCTTTCTTT.

This clone occurred a few times. CDR3 sequence: CASSLVGEGVAKNIQYF. CDR3 in DNA: TGTGCCAGCAGCTTAGTCGGAGAGGGGGTAGCCAAAAACATTCAGTACTTC. The chain uses TRBV13 and TRBJ2-4; tentatively, D is TRBD1 (6 bases). The germline gives CDR1 PRHDT, CDR2 FYEKMQ (reference sequence). V lost 1 base and J 0 bases, leaving 13 bases between the germline ends. The length of the CDR3 is 17 residues.

This clone was observed a handful of times. The chain uses TRBV4-3 and TRBJ2-7; weak D call: TRBD1 (6 bases). Germline CDR1 is LGHNA and CDR2 is YSLEER. This CDR3 contains 19 residues. The V end was cut by 0 bases, the J end by 4 bases, with 25 bases between. The CDR3 DNA reads TGCGCCAGCAGCCAAGATGTTGGGGGACAACTATCCGGAGGATACGAGCAGTACTTC. As protein: CASSQDVGGQLSGGYEQYF.

A few counts support this clone. The V and J genes are TRBV6-6 and TRBJ2-5; 9 bases line up with TRBD1. Unmatched junction bases numbered 9, after V lost 6 bases and J lost 1 base. CDR3 length equals 16 residues. CDR1 is MNHNY and CDR2 is SVGAGI in the germline V gene (reference sequence). Here the CDR3 DNA reads TGTGCCAGCAGCTGGGGGACAGGGAGGTTCCAAGAGACCCAGTACTTC. It yields the protein CASSWGTGRFQETQYF.

This chain connects TRBV6-1 to TRBJ1-3, with 9 bases that match TRBD1. The ends lost 2 bases at V and 8 bases at J; junction bases unmatched: 7. The CDR3 is 15 residues long. Germline values: CDR1 MNHNS, CDR2 SASEGT. CDR3 protein: CASSEFGTGTDTIYF. DNA of the CDR3: TGTGCCAGCAGTGAATTCGGGACAGGGACGGACACCATATATTTT.

This clone was observed a handful of times. V usage is TRBV5-1 and J usage is TRBJ2-3; TRBD2 matches at 11 bases. CDR3 length: 17 residues. V dropped 5 bases and J dropped 1; count of bases not matched to a gene: 9. Germline CDR1 SGHRS, CDR2 YFSETQ. CDR3 protein: CASSLLAGGPGTDTQYF. DNA of the CDR3: TGCGCCAGCAGTTTATTAGCGGGAGGGCCGGGCACAGATACGCAGTATTTT.

The chain's CDR3 is CATQDRAKAGELFF. CDR3 DNA sequence: TGTGCCACTCAAGACAGGGCGAAGGCCGGGGAGCTGTTTTTT. This chain links TRBV19 with TRBJ2-2, with 7 bases that match TRBD1. The CDR3 is 14 amino acids. J lost 6 bases, V lost 10 bases, and 11 bases had no gene match. Germline CDR1 is LNHDA and CDR2 is SQIVND (reference sequence).

This clone was counted a few times. The chain links TRBV7-6 to TRBJ1-2, with no clear D. Germline CDR1 and CDR2: SGHVS and FNYEAQ. The CDR3 runs to 13 residues. With 3 bases removed from V and 7 bases from J, the gap between germline ends came to 12 bases. The CDR3 DNA reads as TGTGCCAGCAGCTTCAGCGGGGTTAGTGGCTACACCTTC. Translated: CASSFSGVSGYTF. The whole variable domain, filled in from reference TRBV7-6 and TRBJ1-2, reads GAGVSQSPRYKVTKRGQDVALRCDPISGHVSLYWYRQALGQGPEFLTYFNYEAQQDKSGLPNDRFSAERPEGSISTLTIQRTEQRDSAMYRCASSFSGVSGYTFGSGTRLTVV.

The V call is TRBV19, the J call TRBJ2-5, with D uncertain. Matching the DNA end better, TRBJ2-7 makes the J call doubtful. The CDR3 totals 11 residues. Germline CDR1 and CDR2: LNHDA and SQIVND (reference sequence). This CDR3 reads CASSIGTEQYF. Written as DNA, the CDR3 is TGTGCCAGTAGTATAGGTACCGAGCAGTACTTC.

The chain combines TRBV2 with TRBJ1-1; D is possibly TRBD1 (6 bases). The V gene's germline CDR1 is SNHLY and CDR2 FYNNEI. The V end lost 10 bases, the J end lost 1 base, and 16 bases lay between the germline ends. CDR3 size: 14 residues. The CDR3 coding sequence is TGTGCCATACCAACCGGGACAACGAACACTGAAGCTTTCTTT. Translation: CAIPTGTTNTEAFF.

V and J are TRBV6-1 and TRBJ1-1, with 9 bases aligning to TRBD1. Germline CDR1 MNHNS, CDR2 SASEGT. The CDR3 runs to 16 residues. V gave up 4 bases and J gave up 0 bases; unmatched junction bases: 6. The chain's CDR3 is CASSARDRAMNTEAFF. In nucleotides, the CDR3 is TGTGCCAGCAGTGCCCGGGACAGGGCTATGAACACTGAAGCTTTCTTT.

This clone was picked up a small number of times. DNA for the CDR3: TGTGCCAGCAGCGACAGAGGAATGTCTGGGGCCAACGTCCTGACTTTC. Residues: CASSDRGMSGANVLTF. The V and J genes are TRBV2 and TRBJ2-6, with TRBD1 as a possible D gene (5 bases). Trimming took off 6 bases at V and 1 base at J, with 13 bases between the two ends. The CDR3 loop spans 16 amino acids. Per germline, CDR1 SNHLY and CDR2 FYNNEI.

Only a few counts were recorded for this clone. This chain joins TRBV7-3 and TRBJ1-1, with D perhaps matching TRBD1 (6 bases). From germline, CDR1 is SGHTA and CDR2 FQGTGA. CDR3 length: 13 amino acids. Trimming cost V 5 bases and J 3 bases, with 10 bases left between them. DNA of the CDR3: TGTGCCAGCAGCCCCAACAGGGACACTGAAGCTTTCTTT. It translates to CASSPNRDTEAFF.

This clone was recorded a few times. The genes are TRBV4-3 and TRBJ1-1; D is uncertain. Trimming shortened V by 3 bases and J by 1 base, and 12 bases separated the two germline ends. This CDR3 is built from 15 residues. The germline V gene encodes CDR1 LGHNA and CDR2 YSLEER. This CDR3 reads CASSQRITANTEAFF. The DNA of the CDR3 is TGCGCCAGCAGCCAGCGAATCACCGCGAACACTGAAGCTTTCTTT.

This clone was found a few times. This same CDR3 is encoded by further DNA sequences in the sample. The chain has TRBV7-9 and TRBJ2-3, with D unresolved. Trimming cost V 1 base and J 7 bases, with 15 bases left between them. The CDR3 is 15 amino acids. Germline assignment: CDR1 SEHNR and CDR2 FQNEAQ (reference sequence). For the CDR3, the DNA is TGTGCCAGCAGCTTAGGGCAGGCCTCGGTCAATACGCAGTATTTT. As protein: CASSLGQASVNTQYF.

This chain links TRBV5-1 with TRBJ2-7, with D possibly being TRBD2 (6 bases). The CDR3 consists of 18 residues. Germline V lookup: CDR1 SGHRS, CDR2 YFSETQ. The germline V and J ends were trimmed by 0 bases and 4 bases, with 23 bases remaining between them. The DNA of the CDR3 is TGCGCCAGCAGCTTGGATTCGGGGTTCGCGGGACCCACGTACGAGCAGTACTTC. Translation: CASSLDSGFAGPTYEQYF.

The chain is built from TRBV4-3 and TRBJ1-5; no clear D. The CDR3 spans 16 residues. Looked up from germline, CDR1 is LGHNA and CDR2 is YSLEER. V lost 0 bases to trimming and J lost 2 bases, with 11 bases between them. In DNA form, the CDR3 reads TGCGCCAGCAGCCAAGATTTGACGCAGGGCAATCAGCCCCAGCATTTT. Amino acids: CASSQDLTQGNQPQHF.

This clone appeared a few times. V is TRBV15 and J is TRBJ2-7, with D perhaps TRBD2 (6 bases). V lost 0 bases and J 0 bases, leaving 12 bases between the germline ends. This CDR3 contains 16 residues. Per the germline V gene, CDR1 is LNHNV and CDR2 is YYDKDF (reference sequence). The CDR3 DNA is TGTGCCACCAGCAGAGATCGATTCGGGAGCTCCTACGAGCAGTACTTC. Its protein product is CATSRDRFGSSYEQYF.

V gene TRBV7-9 combines with J gene TRBJ2-3; D perhaps matches TRBD2 (6 bases). The CDR3 consists of 14 residues. Germline lookup yields CDR1 SEHNR and CDR2 FQNEAQ (reference sequence). V lost 5 bases and J lost 7, with 16 bases in between. Here the CDR3 reads CASSGGLIYNTQYF. The CDR3, as DNA: TGTGCCAGCAGCGGGGGACTGATCTATAATACGCAGTATTTT.

The CDR3 nucleotides are TGTGCCAGTAGTACAAGACAGGGGGCAGGCAACCTTGATTCACCCCTCCACTTT. This encodes CASSTRQGAGNLDSPLHF. The gene calls are TRBV19 and TRBJ1-6, with TRBD1 matching over 10 bases. Germline-derived CDR1 and CDR2 are LNHDA and SQIVND (reference sequence). Germline trimming cut 4 bases from V and 8 bases from J; bases unmatched to any gene: 14. The CDR3 has 18 amino acids.

A few counts support this clone. V and J are TRBV7-6 and TRBJ1-1; D remains unclear. Trimming cost V 5 bases and J 8 bases, with 15 bases left between them. Germline V gene lookup returns CDR1 SGHVS and CDR2 FNYEAQ. This CDR3 is built from 13 residues. CDR3 DNA: TGTGCCAGCAGCGCCGTTGGAGGGCGGGAAGCTTTCTTT. It encodes CASSAVGGREAFF.

The chain recombines TRBV5-1 with TRBJ2-3; 7 bases align to TRBD2. CDR1 is SGHRS, CDR2 YFSETQ, per germline. The CDR3 runs to 16 residues. Germline trimming cut 1 base from V and 3 bases from J; bases unmatched to any gene: 8. The CDR3 region is CASSLSGTGGTDTQYF. In DNA, the CDR3 is TGCGCCAGCAGCTTGAGTGGGACGGGGGGAACAGATACGCAGTATTTT.

The J gene is TRBJ1-2, the V gene TRBV7-3; 7 positions match TRBD1. CDR1 is SGHTA, CDR2 FQGTGA, per germline. CDR3 length: 13 amino acids. V dropped 5 bases and J dropped 4; count of bases not matched to a gene: 4. The CDR3: CASSQAGGYGYTF. CDR3 DNA: TGTGCCAGCAGCCAAGCAGGGGGCTATGGCTACACCTTC.

This clone was detected a few times. This chain links TRBV6-5 with TRBJ1-1; TRBD1 matches 11 bases. V lost 5 bases, J lost 6 bases, and 2 bases stayed unmatched. CDR1 is MNHEY and CDR2 is SVGAGI in the germline V gene. This CDR3 is built from 13 residues. DNA for the CDR3: TGTGCCAGCAGTCAGGACAGGGGGCCTGAAGCTTTCTTT. It codes for CASSQDRGPEAFF.

CDR3 sequence (DNA): TGCGCCAGCAGCCAAGGGGACAGTTATTACACCGGGGAGCTGTTTTTT. The encoded protein is CASSQGDSYYTGELFF. The chain joins TRBV4-1 to TRBJ2-2; 7 bases match TRBD1. The length of the CDR3 is 16 residues. Germline loops: CDR1 MGHRA, CDR2 YSYEKL. V shed 1 base and J 3 bases; nucleotides not matched to a gene: 5.

The sample holds a few counts of this clone. The CDR3 nucleotides read TGTGCCAGCAGCGTAGTGGGACTAGCGGGAGGGTTCCTCGATGAGCAGTTCTTC. It encodes CASSVVGLAGGFLDEQFF. The rearrangement uses TRBV9 and TRBJ2-1; TRBD2 agrees at 16 bases. There are 18 residues in the CDR3. V lost 0 bases to trimming and J lost 8 bases; unmatched junction nucleotides: 8. Germline CDR1 reads SGDLS; CDR2 reads YYNGEE.

This clone was picked up a small number of times. CDR3 sequence reads: CASSESLTSGTNEQFF. The CDR3 nucleotides are TGCGCCAGCAGTGAGTCTCTGACTAGCGGGACAAATGAGCAGTTCTTC. The genes are TRBV10-2 and TRBJ2-1; 11 bases align to TRBD2. Per the germline V gene, CDR1 is WSHSY and CDR2 is SAAADI. J lost 7 bases, V lost 0 bases, and 5 bases had no gene match. The CDR3 runs to 16 residues.